This T cell receptor (beta chain) is drawn from a study of blood T cells in healthy people across ages. Overall study findings and caveats: One million T cells yielded diversity estimates that were considered underestimates. The recorded TCR beta diversity per million T cells decreased in a roughly linear manner with age.

With a J-beta primer mix and a sample-barcoded 5' primer, a second PCR ran about 7 to 12 cycles. Each CDR3 protein is one row after TCRdb ran MiXCR on the 5' RACE reads. In the table there are approximately 400,000 distinct CDR3 sequences, approximately 51% of which are singletons. The CDR3 has 15 residues. The ends were cut back, 5 bases at V and 1 base at J, with 12 bases in the middle. Germline V lookup: CDR1 SGHTA, CDR2 FQGTGA. PBMCs, at least 6.5 million per sample, were isolated. On this clonotype itself: Its antigen is not identified.

The rearrangement links TRBV7-3 to TRBJ2-1, with D maybe TRBD1 (5 bases). The clonotype comes from a man between 60 and 70 years old in good health. The sample consisted of blood. The CDR3 DNA follows: TGTGCCAGCAGCCTCTCTCAGGGTTCCTACAATGAGCAGTTCTTC. Encoded protein: CASSLSQGSYNEQFF.